These 14 T cell receptor beta chains were all obtained from the same sample, sequenced in a study of cytomegalovirus exposure and HLA in healthy donors. Primers for the PCR totalled 60 Vbeta and 13 Jbeta. Using immunoSEQ multiplex PCR, the repertoire was profiled, and TCRdb retains in-frame clones only, with some absent. The data contain about 170,000 clones, about 85% of them singletons. Sequencing was carried out using PBMCs. These receptor sequences come from a man aged 18-30 years in good health and CMV-seropositive.

The genes are TRBV5-6 and TRBJ1-6, with 9 nucleotides matching TRBD1. V trimming: 2 bases; J trimming: 11 bases; junction bases outside the gene matches: 8. This CDR3 comprises 15 residues. Germline CDR1 and CDR2: SGHDT and YYEEEE. The CDR3 DNA reads as TGTGCCAGCAGCTTCTGGGACAGGGACAAAACACCCCTCCACTTT. Protein: CASSFWDRDKTPLHF.

J is TRBJ2-3 and V is TRBV5-1; TRBD2 matches 7 bases. This CDR3 region has 14 residues. Germline V gives CDR1 SGHRS, CDR2 YFSETQ. The junction had 10 bases not matched to a gene; V was cut back by 5 bases and J by 7 bases. The CDR3 sequence: CASRLSGAPHTQYF. The CDR3 DNA sequence: TGCGCCAGCAGACTCAGCGGGGCCCCGCATACGCAGTATTTT.

This chain joins TRBV4-3 and TRBJ2-7; tentative D call: TRBD2 (6 bases). Trimming stripped 0 bases from V and 8 bases from J, with 20 bases between. The CDR3 is made up of 16 amino acids. Looked up from germline, CDR1 is LGHNA and CDR2 is YSLEER. The CDR3 protein is CASSQDLVAEGTQQYF. Here the CDR3 DNA reads TGCGCCAGCAGCCAAGATCTTGTAGCGGAGGGTACGCAGCAGTACTTC.

The rearrangement uses TRBV14 and TRBJ1-6, with D tentatively TRBD1 (5 bases). Trimming took off 4 bases at V and 2 bases at J, with 9 bases between the two ends. CDR1 and CDR2 from the germline V gene are SGHDN and FVKESK. This CDR3 has 15 residues. CDR3 DNA: TGTGCCAGCAGCCTGTGGGGCCCCTATAATTCACCCCTCCACTTT. It codes for CASSLWGPYNSPLHF. Supplemented by reference TRBV14 and TRBJ1-6, the full variable domain reads EAGVTQFPSHSVIEKGQTVTLRCDPISGHDNLYWYRRVMGKEIKFLLHFVKESKQDESGMPNNRFLAERTGGTYSTLKVQPAELEDSGVYFCASSLWGPYNSPLHFGNGTRLTVT.

In nucleotides, the CDR3 is TGTGCCAGCAGCTTAGGACAGGGGGCTGGATACGAGCAGTACTTC. Translation gives CASSLGQGAGYEQYF. The rearrangement links TRBV7-9 to TRBJ2-7; 10 bases agree with TRBD1. The CDR3 length is 15 residues. V lost 1 base to trimming and J lost 4 bases; unmatched junction nucleotides: 4. CDR1 is SEHNR and CDR2 is FQNEAQ in the germline V gene (reference sequence).

This chain uses TRBV15 with TRBJ1-5; TRBD1 might be the D (6 bases). In germline, CDR1 is LNHNV, CDR2 YYDKDF (reference sequence). The CDR3 totals 14 residues. V lost 2 bases and J 6 bases, leaving 11 bases between the germline ends. The CDR3 is CATSRPGASQPQHF. The CDR3 nucleotides are TGTGCCACCAGCAGACCAGGGGCGAGTCAGCCCCAGCATTTT. The full variable domain, completed using reference TRBV15 and TRBJ1-5, is DAMVIQNPRYQVTQFGKPVTLSCSQTLNHNVMYWYQQKSSQAPKLLFHYYDKDFNNEADTPDNFQSRRPNTSFCFLDIRSPGLGDTAMYLCATSRPGASQPQHFGDGTRLSIL.

V usage is TRBV6-5 and J usage is TRBJ2-7; 9 bases are shared with TRBD2. J lost 2 bases, V lost 5 bases, and 7 bases had no gene match. Germline V gene lookup returns CDR1 MNHEY and CDR2 SVGAGI. CDR3 length: 15 amino acids. The CDR3 loop reads CASSPNSGGPYEQYF. CDR3 coding DNA: TGTGCCAGCAGTCCGAATAGCGGGGGACCCTACGAGCAGTACTTC.

This rearrangement joins TRBV30 to TRBJ1-2; TRBD1 agrees at 12 bases. Germline V gives CDR1 GTSNPN, CDR2 SVGIG (reference sequence). The CDR3 sequence is 15 residues long. With V trimmed by 1 base and J by 7 bases, 7 bases remained unmatched. This CDR3 reads CAWSDRDRGRGGYTF. DNA for the CDR3: TGTGCCTGGAGTGACCGGGACAGGGGGCGCGGTGGCTACACCTTC.

CDR3 coding DNA: TGTGCCAGCTCATCCGGGACAGATTTTGAGCAGTTCTTC. Amino acids: CASSSGTDFEQFF. The chain combines TRBV18 with TRBJ2-1; 7 bases line up with TRBD1. CDR1 is KGHSH and CDR2 is LQKENI in the germline V gene. Trimming at V came to 5 bases and at J to 9 bases, leaving 7 bases not matched to a gene. This CDR3 region has 13 residues.

This clone was counted a few times. Here the CDR3 DNA reads TGTGCCAGCAGTGAACCCGCCCTGGGGCTCTCTGAAGCTTTCTTT. This codes for CASSEPALGLSEAFF. The V and J genes are TRBV25-1 and TRBJ1-1; D might be TRBD1 (5 bases). This CDR3 has 15 amino acids. Trimming pared 2 bases from V and 6 bases from J, leaving 16 bases between. Germline V gene sequence: CDR1 MGHDK, CDR2 SYGVNS.

The rearrangement links TRBV19 to TRBJ2-3; 8 bases match TRBD1. The CDR3 extends over 15 amino acids. Germline V gene sequence: CDR1 LNHDA, CDR2 SQIVND (reference sequence). V dropped 5 bases and J dropped 3; count of bases not matched to a gene: 7. CDR3 residues: CASSARQGKTDTQYF. Written as DNA, the CDR3 is TGTGCCAGTAGTGCCCGACAGGGGAAAACAGATACGCAGTATTTT.

This chain uses TRBV29-1 with TRBJ2-5; TRBD1 matches at 11 bases. The germline V gene encodes CDR1 SQVTM and CDR2 ANQGSEA. The CDR3 has 15 residues. With 5 bases clipped from V and 3 bases from J, the junction kept 8 bases outside the gene matches. Here the CDR3 DNA reads TGCAGCGTTACTGCGGGGACAGGGGGGAAAGAGACCCAGTACTTC. Translating it yields CSVTAGTGGKETQYF. Variable domain in full (rest from reference TRBV29-1 and TRBJ2-5): SAVISQKPSRDICQRGTSLTIQCQVDSQVTMMFWYRQQPGQSLTLIATANQGSEATYESGFVIDKFPISRPNLTFSTLTVSNMSPEDSSIYLCSVTAGTGGKETQYFGPGTRLLVL.

This chain connects TRBV14 to TRBJ2-5, with D possibly matching TRBD2 (6 bases). CDR1 is SGHDN, CDR2 FVKESK, per germline. This CDR3 has 17 amino acids. Trimming removed 2 bases at V and 1 base at J, with 17 bases between. The CDR3 protein is CASSQSVWSSAQETQYF. In nucleotides, the CDR3 is TGTGCCAGCAGCCAATCGGTGTGGTCTAGCGCCCAAGAGACCCAGTACTTC.

V gene TRBV4-3 combines with J gene TRBJ2-1; D unresolved. Trimming removed 2 bases from V and 7 bases from J, with 12 bases in between. Germline loops: CDR1 LGHNA, CDR2 YSLEER. This CDR3 spans 14 amino acids. The CDR3 here is CASSQRIAMNEQFF. The CDR3 DNA reads as TGCGCCAGCAGCCAAAGGATAGCTATGAATGAGCAGTTCTTC.